This is a list of T cell receptor beta chains from one sample in a study of blood T cell repertoires in COVID-19. Measured with immunoSEQ multiplex PCR; TCRdb has only the in-frame clones, and not every one. Of roughly 120,000 clones listed, over 65% were seen once; the top ten hold around 0.9%. Material: peripheral blood. Receptor source: a human donor with acute or convalescent COVID-19. The donor label of this sample is uncertain. The conserved cysteine and the conserved F or W are not part of the CDR3 here. A D gene is named only where the DNA matches it firmly.

TRBD1	14	TRBV27	ASSGTGGLTGNTIY
.	13	TRBV6-5	ASSTLYDSGNTIY
.	13	TRBV6-5	ATRLDNTRYNEQF
TRBD1	13	TRBV10-3	AISPTGGSNTEAF
.	14	TRBV5-6	ASSLAVGRWANVLT
TRBD1	15	TRBV5-1	ASSGGQGARGGYGYT
.	11	TRBV11-3	ASSFSVTGELF
TRBD1	12	TRBV6-1	ASSDRGLAHEQY
TRBD1	13	TRBV28	ASSMRTGSGNTIY
.	15	TRBV5-1	ASSPDPSERAEETQY
.	10	TRBV5-4	ASSSPAGEQY
.	13	TRBV7-2	ASSLVAQSSYEQY
.	11	TRBV6-2/TRBV6-3	ASSWEFNEKLF
TRBD1	12	TRBV7-2	ASSPQGPNSPLH
.	12	TRBV6-6	ASQRQTSNEKLF
TRBD1	12	TRBV7-2	ASSTRTGGYGYT
.	11	TRBV3-1/TRBV3-2	ASSRTDNSPLH
.	12	TRBV27	ASSLVVDSSKAF
.	11	TRBV12-3/TRBV12-4	ASRGRNTDTQY
.	12	TRBV6-6	ASGQGIGNQPQH
.	12	TRBV19	ASSNRDSNQPQH
TRBD1	14	TRBV5-1	ASSLGGTGPYNEQF
TRBD1	14	TRBV5-4	ASSSRQGPLTDTQY
TRBD1	13	TRBV10-3	AISPTGPTNEKLF
TRBD1	15	TRBV5-6	ASSTGQGRVWDYGYT
.	11	TRBV7-8	ASSANLDSPLH
TRBD1	16	TRBV5-1	ASSLVRTAGTGEYEQY
.	16	TRBV7-2	ASSPQPLGRSPGNTIY
.	12	TRBV5-1	ASRPGALQETQY
TRBD1	12	TRBV13	ASTQRTGARGYT
.	12	TRBV10-3	AISAADSGNTIY
TRBD2	12	TRBV24-1	ATKAGGSTDTQY
TRBD1	11	TRBV5-1	ASSYGTGNEQY
TRBD2	14	TRBV5-1	ASSWGLAGAYNEQF
TRBD1	11	TRBV18	ASSPDRGNGYT
.	17	TRBV5-4	ASSPRRRGGPIGQETQY
TRBD2	12	TRBV11-2	ASSKQRGGYEQY
.	16	TRBV5-1	ASSFRRAQTLNTGELF
.	9	TRBV7-9	ASSSVWGRF
TRBD2	15	TRBV11-2	ASSPYFGGGSYNEQF
.	10	TRBV6-5	ASSSLVSEAF
TRBD2	15	TRBV28	ASSLAWGRGDTDTQY
TRBD1	15	TRBV9	ASSTGTGVLHQETQY
.	11	TRBV18	ASSPEHDTEAF